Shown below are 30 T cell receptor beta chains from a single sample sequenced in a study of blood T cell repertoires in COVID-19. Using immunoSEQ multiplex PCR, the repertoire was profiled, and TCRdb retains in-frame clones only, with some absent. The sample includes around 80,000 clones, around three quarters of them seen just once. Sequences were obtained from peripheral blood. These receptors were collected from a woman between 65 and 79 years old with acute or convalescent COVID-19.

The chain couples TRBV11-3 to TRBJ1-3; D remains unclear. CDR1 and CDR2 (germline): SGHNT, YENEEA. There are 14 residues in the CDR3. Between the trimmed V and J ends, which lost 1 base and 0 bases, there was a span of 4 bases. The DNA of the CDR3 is TGTGCCAGCAGCTTAGGAGTCTCTGGAAACACCATATATTTT. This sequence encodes CASSLGVSGNTIYF.

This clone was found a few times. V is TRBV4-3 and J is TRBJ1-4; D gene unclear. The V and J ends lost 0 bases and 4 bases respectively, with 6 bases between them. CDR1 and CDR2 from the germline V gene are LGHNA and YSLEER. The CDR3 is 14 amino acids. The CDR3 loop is CASSQDLFNEKLFF. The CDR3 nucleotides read TGCGCCAGCAGCCAAGATTTATTTAATGAAAAACTGTTTTTT.

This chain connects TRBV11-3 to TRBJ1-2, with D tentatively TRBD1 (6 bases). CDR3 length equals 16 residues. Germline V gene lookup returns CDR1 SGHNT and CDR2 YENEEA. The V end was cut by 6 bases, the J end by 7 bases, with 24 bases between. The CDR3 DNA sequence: TGTGCCAGCAGACCCGGCGGGTTAACAGGGTCCGGTGGCTACACCTTC. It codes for CASRPGGLTGSGGYTF.

CDR3: CAARRGDFDGYTF. The CDR3 region has the DNA TGTGCCGCCCGTCGTGGCGACTTCGATGGCTACACCTTC. The rearrangement joins TRBV4-2 to TRBJ1-2; D unclear. Germline V gene lookup returns CDR1 LGHNA and CDR2 YNFKEQ. The CDR3 has 13 residues. The V and J ends lost 11 bases and 6 bases respectively, with 19 bases between them.

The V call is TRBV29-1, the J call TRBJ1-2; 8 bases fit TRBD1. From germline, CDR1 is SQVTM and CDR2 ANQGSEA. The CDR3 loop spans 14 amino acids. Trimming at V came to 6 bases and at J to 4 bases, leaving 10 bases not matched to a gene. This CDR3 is CSVLQGEAGYGYTF. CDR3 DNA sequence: TGCAGCGTCCTACAGGGGGAGGCTGGCTATGGCTACACCTTC.

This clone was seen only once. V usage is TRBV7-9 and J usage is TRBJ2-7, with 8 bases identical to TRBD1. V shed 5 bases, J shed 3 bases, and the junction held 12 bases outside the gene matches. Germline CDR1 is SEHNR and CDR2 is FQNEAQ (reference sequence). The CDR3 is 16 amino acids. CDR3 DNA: TGTGCCAGCAGCCCACCCCCCCGGGACAGGTTCTACGAGCAGTACTTC. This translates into CASSPPPRDRFYEQYF.

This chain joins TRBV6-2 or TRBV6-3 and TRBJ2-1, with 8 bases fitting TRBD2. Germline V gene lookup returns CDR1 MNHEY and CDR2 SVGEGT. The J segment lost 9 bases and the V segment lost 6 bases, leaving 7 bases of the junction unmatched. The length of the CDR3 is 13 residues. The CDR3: CASSPGGPSEQFF. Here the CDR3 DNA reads TGTGCCAGCAGCCCGGGGGGGCCTAGTGAGCAGTTCTTC.

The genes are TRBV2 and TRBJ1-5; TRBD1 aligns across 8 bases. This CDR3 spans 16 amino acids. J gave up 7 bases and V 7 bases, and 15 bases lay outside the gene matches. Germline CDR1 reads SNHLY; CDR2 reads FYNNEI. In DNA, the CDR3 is TGTGCCAGCACCTCCAGGGGGCCAAGACGCGGGCAGCCCCAGCATTTT. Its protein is CASTSRGPRRGQPQHF.

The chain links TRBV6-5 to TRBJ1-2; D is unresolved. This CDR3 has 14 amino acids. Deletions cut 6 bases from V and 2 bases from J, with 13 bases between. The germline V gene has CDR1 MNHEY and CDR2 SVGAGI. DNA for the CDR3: TGTGCCAGCAGCTTAACAGACCAAAACTATGGCTACACCTTC. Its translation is CASSLTDQNYGYTF.

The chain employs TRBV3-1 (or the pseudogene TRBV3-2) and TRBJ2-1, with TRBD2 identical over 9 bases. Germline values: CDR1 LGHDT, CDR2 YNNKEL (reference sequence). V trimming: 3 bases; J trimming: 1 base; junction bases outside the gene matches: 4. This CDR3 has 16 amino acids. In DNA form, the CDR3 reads TGTGCCAGCAGCCACCGCGGGGGGGGATCCTACAATGAGCAGTTCTTC. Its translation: CASSHRGGGSYNEQFF.

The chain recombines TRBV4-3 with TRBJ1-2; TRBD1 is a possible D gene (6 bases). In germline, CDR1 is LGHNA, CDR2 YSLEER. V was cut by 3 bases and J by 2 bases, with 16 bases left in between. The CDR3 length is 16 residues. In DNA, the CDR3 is TGCGCCAGCAGCCAGGATTCGCAGGGGACGAACTATGGCTACACCTTC. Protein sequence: CASSQDSQGTNYGYTF.

CDR3 DNA sequence: TGCGCCAGCAGCCATCTCGGGAAGGGTCCCTACAATGAGCAGTTCTTC. Encoded protein: CASSHLGKGPYNEQFF. The V call is TRBV4-3, the J call TRBJ2-1; perhaps TRBD2 as D (5 bases). V was clipped by 3 bases and J by 2 bases, with 14 bases between them. Germline CDR1 and CDR2: LGHNA and YSLEER. CDR3 length: 16 residues.

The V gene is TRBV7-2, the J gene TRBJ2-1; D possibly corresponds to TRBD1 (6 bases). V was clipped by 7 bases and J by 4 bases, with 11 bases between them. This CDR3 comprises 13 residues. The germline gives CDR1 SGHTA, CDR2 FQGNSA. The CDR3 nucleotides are TGTGCCAGCAACGAGGGGGAGTACAATGAGCAGTTCTTC. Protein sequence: CASNEGEYNEQFF.

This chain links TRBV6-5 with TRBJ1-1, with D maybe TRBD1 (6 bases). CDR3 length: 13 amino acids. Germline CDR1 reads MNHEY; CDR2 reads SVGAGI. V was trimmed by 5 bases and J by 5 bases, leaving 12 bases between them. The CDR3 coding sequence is TGTGCCAGCAGTCATACAGGGAAAACTGAAGCTTTCTTT. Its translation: CASSHTGKTEAFF.

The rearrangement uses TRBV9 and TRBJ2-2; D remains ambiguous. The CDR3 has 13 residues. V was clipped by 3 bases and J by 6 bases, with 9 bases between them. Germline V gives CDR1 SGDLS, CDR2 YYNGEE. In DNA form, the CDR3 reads TGTGCCAGCAGCGCTGTTACAGCCGGGGAGCTGTTTTTT. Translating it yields CASSAVTAGELFF.

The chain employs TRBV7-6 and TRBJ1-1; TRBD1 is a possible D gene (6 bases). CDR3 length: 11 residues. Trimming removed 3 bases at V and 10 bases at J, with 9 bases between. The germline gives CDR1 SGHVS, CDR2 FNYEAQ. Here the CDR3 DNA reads TGTGCCAGCAGCTTGTCAGGGGTAGCTTTCTTT. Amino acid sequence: CASSLSGVAFF.

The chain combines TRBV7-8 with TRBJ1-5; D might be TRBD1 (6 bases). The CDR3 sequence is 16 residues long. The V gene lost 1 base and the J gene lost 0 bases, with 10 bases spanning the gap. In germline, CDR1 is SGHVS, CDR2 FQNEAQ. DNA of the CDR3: TGTGCCAGCAGCTTAGTGGGGACAACTAGCAATCAGCCCCAGCATTTT. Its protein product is CASSLVGTTSNQPQHF.

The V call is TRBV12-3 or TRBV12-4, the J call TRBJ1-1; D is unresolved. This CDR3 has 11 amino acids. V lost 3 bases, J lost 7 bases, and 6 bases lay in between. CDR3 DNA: TGTGCCAGCAGTTTGGAGATTGAAGCTTTCTTT. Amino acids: CASSLEIEAFF.

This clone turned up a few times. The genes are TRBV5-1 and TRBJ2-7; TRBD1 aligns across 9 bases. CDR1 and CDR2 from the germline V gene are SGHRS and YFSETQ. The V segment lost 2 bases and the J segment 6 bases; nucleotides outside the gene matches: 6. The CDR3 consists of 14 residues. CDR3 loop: CASSFTGQGREQYF. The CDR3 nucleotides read TGCGCCAGCAGCTTCACTGGACAGGGGCGCGAGCAGTACTTC.

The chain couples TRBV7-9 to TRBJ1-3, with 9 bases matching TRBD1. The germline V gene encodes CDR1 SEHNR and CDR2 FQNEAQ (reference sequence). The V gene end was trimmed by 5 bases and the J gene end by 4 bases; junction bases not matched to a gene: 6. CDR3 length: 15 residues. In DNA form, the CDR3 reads TGTGCCAGCAGCCTCACAGGGGGCGCCGGAAACACCATATATTTT. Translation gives CASSLTGGAGNTIYF.

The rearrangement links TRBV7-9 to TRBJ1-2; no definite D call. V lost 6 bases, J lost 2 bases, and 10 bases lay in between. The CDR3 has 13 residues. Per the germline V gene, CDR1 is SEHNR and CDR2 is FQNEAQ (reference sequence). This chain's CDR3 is CASSYTDNYGYTF. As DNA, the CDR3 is TGTGCCAGCAGTTATACAGACAACTATGGCTACACCTTC. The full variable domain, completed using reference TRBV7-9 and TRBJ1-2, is DTGVSQNPRHKITKRGQNVTFRCDPISEHNRLYWYRQTLGQGPEFLTYFQNEAQLEKSRLLSDRFSAERPKGSFSTLEIQRTEQGDSAMYLCASSYTDNYGYTFGSGTRLTVV.

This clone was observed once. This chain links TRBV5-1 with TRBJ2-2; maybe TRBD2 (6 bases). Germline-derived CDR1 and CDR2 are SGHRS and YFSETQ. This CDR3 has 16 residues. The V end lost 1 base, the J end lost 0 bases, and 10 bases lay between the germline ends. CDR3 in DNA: TGCGCCAGCAGCTTGACGGCGGGATCGAACACCGGGGAGCTGTTTTTT. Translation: CASSLTAGSNTGELFF.

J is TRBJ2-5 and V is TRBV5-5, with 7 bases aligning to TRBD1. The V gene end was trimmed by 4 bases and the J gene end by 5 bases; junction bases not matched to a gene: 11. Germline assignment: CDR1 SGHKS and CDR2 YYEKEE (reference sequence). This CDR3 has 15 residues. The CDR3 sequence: CASSPWTGDIETQYF. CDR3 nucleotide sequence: TGTGCCAGCAGCCCGTGGACAGGAGACATCGAGACCCAGTACTTC.

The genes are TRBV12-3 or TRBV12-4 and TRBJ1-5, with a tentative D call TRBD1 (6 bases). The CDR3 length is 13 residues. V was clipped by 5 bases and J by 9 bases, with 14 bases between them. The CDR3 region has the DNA TGTGCCAGCAGTGAACGACAGGTCTTGCCCCAGCATTTT. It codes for CASSERQVLPQHF.

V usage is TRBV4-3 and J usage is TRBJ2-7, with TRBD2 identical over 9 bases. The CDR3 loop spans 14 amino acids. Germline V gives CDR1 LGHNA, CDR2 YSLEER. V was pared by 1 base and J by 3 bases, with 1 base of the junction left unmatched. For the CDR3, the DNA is TGCGCCAGCAGCCAAGGTAGCGGGGGCTACGAGCAGTACTTC. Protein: CASSQGSGGYEQYF.

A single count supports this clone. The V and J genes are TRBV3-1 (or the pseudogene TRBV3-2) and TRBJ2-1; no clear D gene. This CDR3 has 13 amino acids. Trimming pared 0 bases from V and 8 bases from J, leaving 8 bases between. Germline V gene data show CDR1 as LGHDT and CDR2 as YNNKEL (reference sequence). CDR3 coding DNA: TGTGCCAGCAGCCAAGAAGGAGTTGATGAGCAGTTCTTC. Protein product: CASSQEGVDEQFF.

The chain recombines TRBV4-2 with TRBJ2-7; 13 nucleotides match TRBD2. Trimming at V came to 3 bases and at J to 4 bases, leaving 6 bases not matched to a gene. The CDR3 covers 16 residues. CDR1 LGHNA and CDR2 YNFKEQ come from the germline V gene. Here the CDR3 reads CASSHFTSGGEYEQYF. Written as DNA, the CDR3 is TGTGCCAGCAGCCACTTTACTAGCGGGGGGGAATACGAGCAGTACTTC.

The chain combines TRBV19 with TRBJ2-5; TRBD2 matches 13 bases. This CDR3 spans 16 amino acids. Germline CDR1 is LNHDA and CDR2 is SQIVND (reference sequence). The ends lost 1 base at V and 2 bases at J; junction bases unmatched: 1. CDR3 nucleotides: TGTGCCAGTAGTATAGGGGGACTAGCGGGGCAAGAGACCCAGTACTTC. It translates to CASSIGGLAGQETQYF.

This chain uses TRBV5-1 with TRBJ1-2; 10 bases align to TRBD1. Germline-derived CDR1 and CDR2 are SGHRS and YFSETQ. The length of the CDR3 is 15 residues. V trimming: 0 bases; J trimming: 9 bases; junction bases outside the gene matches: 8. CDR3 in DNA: TGCGCCAGCAGCTTGGCCAAGGACAGGGGGTTGAGCTACACCTTC. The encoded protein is CASSLAKDRGLSYTF.

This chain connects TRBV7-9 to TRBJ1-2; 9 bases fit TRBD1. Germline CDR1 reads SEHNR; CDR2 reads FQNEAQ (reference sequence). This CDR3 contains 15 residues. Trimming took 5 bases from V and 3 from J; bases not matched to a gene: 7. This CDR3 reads CASSRGQGPDYGYTF. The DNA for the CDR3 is TGTGCCAGCAGCCGTGGACAGGGGCCGGACTATGGCTACACCTTC.